The 16 T cell receptor beta chains listed next were all sequenced from one sample in a study of T cell responses to AZD1222 COVID-19 vaccine. Libraries were prepared by immunoSEQ multiplex PCR; TCRdb keeps only in-frame clonotypes and omits some of them. The sample includes around 180,000 clones, about 90% seen only once; the top ten take approximately 0.5%. The sequencing here drew on peripheral blood, taken on day 0 of AZD1222 vaccination. The receptors shown here come from an adult in good health.

The chain uses TRBV7-3 and TRBJ2-5, with 7 nucleotides matching TRBD2. Germline V gene lookup returns CDR1 SGHTA and CDR2 FQGTGA. The CDR3 length is 16 residues. J lost 2 bases, V lost 1 base, and 7 bases had no gene match. The CDR3 coding sequence is TGTGCCAGCAGCTTAAATCCGACTAGCCCTCAAGAGACCCAGTACTTC. It encodes CASSLNPTSPQETQYF. The full variable domain, completed using reference TRBV7-3 and TRBJ2-5, is GAGVSQTPSNKVTEKGKYVELRCDPISGHTALYWYRQSLGQGPEFLIYFQGTGAADDSGLPNDRFFAVRPEGSVSTLKIQRTERGDSAVYLCASSLNPTSPQETQYFGPGTRLLVL.

The chain couples TRBV24-1 to TRBJ1-2, with D perhaps TRBD1 (6 bases). Per the germline V gene, CDR1 is KGHDR and CDR2 is SFDVKD. The CDR3 sequence is 16 residues long. Trimming cost V 5 bases and J 6 bases, with 21 bases left between them. The chain's CDR3 is CATSARGGQGSHGYTF. DNA of the CDR3: TGTGCCACCAGTGCCCGGGGGGGGCAGGGTTCCCATGGCTACACCTTC.

The chain recombines TRBV11-2 with TRBJ2-3; D is ambiguous. The CDR3 length is 11 residues. Germline V gene data show CDR1 as SGHAT and CDR2 as FQNNGV. V lost 5 bases to trimming and J lost 8 bases, with 8 bases between them. The CDR3: CASSQEFTQYF. The CDR3 nucleotides are TGTGCCAGCAGCCAAGAATTTACGCAGTATTTT.

The chain couples TRBV5-1 to TRBJ2-2; 8 bases are a match to TRBD2. The CDR3 loop spans 16 amino acids. Germline V gives CDR1 SGHRS, CDR2 YFSETQ. V lost 5 bases to trimming and J lost 2 bases; unmatched junction nucleotides: 8. DNA for the CDR3: TGCGCCAGCAGTCCGAGCGGGAGCCCTAACACCGGGGAGCTGTTTTTT. It translates to CASSPSGSPNTGELFF.

In this sample, this clone turned up a few times. This rearrangement joins TRBV7-2 to TRBJ2-7; TRBD2 matches at 8 bases. Germline loops: CDR1 SGHTA, CDR2 FQGNSA. The CDR3 spans 15 residues. The V gene end was trimmed by 6 bases and the J gene end by 3 bases; junction bases not matched to a gene: 10. The CDR3 DNA is TGTGCCAGCAGTTCCTCTACTAGCGGATACTACGAGCAGTACTTC. This sequence encodes CASSSSTSGYYEQYF.

The rearrangement links TRBV3-1 (or the pseudogene TRBV3-2) to TRBJ2-7; TRBD2 agrees at 14 bases. The J segment lost 7 bases and the V segment lost 4 bases, leaving 6 bases of the junction unmatched. The germline gives CDR1 LGHDT, CDR2 YNNKEL (reference sequence). The length of the CDR3 is 15 residues. This CDR3 reads CASSRLAGGLKEQYF. Written as DNA, the CDR3 is TGTGCCAGCAGCCGACTAGCGGGAGGGCTAAAGGAGCAGTACTTC.

The V call is TRBV9, the J call TRBJ2-2, with a tentative D call TRBD1 (5 bases). The CDR3 loop spans 13 amino acids. The germline V gene has CDR1 SGDLS and CDR2 YYNGEE. V lost 4 bases and J lost 7, with 11 bases in between. The CDR3 protein is CASSPRVDGELFF. The CDR3 nucleotides are TGTGCCAGCAGCCCCAGGGTTGACGGGGAGCTGTTTTTT.

This rearrangement joins TRBV30 to TRBJ1-1; D remains unclear. V lost 0 bases and J 1 base, leaving 9 bases between the germline ends. The CDR3 has 14 residues. Germline V gene lookup returns CDR1 GTSNPN and CDR2 SVGIG (reference sequence). This CDR3 is CAWSVMHRNTEAFF. CDR3 sequence (DNA): TGTGCCTGGAGTGTAATGCATAGGAACACTGAAGCTTTCTTT.

The genes are TRBV7-9 and TRBJ1-3; TRBD1 matches 8 bases. The CDR3 totals 17 residues. CDR1 SEHNR and CDR2 FQNEAQ come from the germline V gene (reference sequence). V trimming: 0 bases; J trimming: 4 bases; junction bases outside the gene matches: 8. The CDR3 DNA follows: TGTGCCAGCAGCTTAGCGGCCGCAGGGGGCTCGGGAAACACCATATATTTT. Amino acids: CASSLAAAGGSGNTIYF.

The CDR3 spells CAIRAGTGNTEAFF. CDR3 nucleotide sequence: TGTGCCATCAGGGCCGGGACAGGGAACACTGAAGCTTTCTTT. V gene TRBV10-3 combines with J gene TRBJ1-1; 8 bases are shared with TRBD1. This CDR3 has 14 residues. Unmatched junction bases numbered 4, after V lost 6 bases and J lost 1 base. The germline CDR1 and CDR2 sequences are ENHRY and SYGVKD.

The CDR3 DNA reads as TGTGCCAGCAGATCGGGACGTAGGAATTCACCCCTCCACTTT. The encoded protein is CASRSGRRNSPLHF. The rearrangement joins TRBV2 to TRBJ1-6, with TRBD1 as a possible D gene (5 bases). The V gene's germline CDR1 is SNHLY and CDR2 FYNNEI. Trimming pared 6 bases from V and 7 bases from J, leaving 13 bases between. The CDR3 covers 14 residues.

The chain couples TRBV5-4 to TRBJ2-3, with TRBD1 matching 9 bases. CDR3 length: 15 residues. CDR1 is SGHNT, CDR2 YYREEE, per germline (reference sequence). The ends lost 3 bases at V and 3 bases at J; junction bases unmatched: 5. The CDR3 bases are TGTGCCAGCAGCTCGGACAGGGGAGGAACAGATACGCAGTATTTT. This sequence encodes CASSSDRGGTDTQYF.

The J gene is TRBJ1-6, the V gene TRBV6-5; 10 positions agree with TRBD1. Germline V gene lookup returns CDR1 MNHEY and CDR2 SVGAGI. V shed 5 bases, J shed 13 bases, and the junction held 8 bases outside the gene matches. The CDR3 runs to 14 residues. The CDR3 DNA follows: TGTGCCAGCAGTCGGGACAGGGGTAAGGGGCCCCTCCACTTT. This gives the protein CASSRDRGKGPLHF.

The chain links TRBV29-1 to TRBJ2-3; D not resolved. CDR1 SQVTM and CDR2 ANQGSEA come from the germline V gene. V gave up 2 bases and J gave up 1 base, with 7 bases separating them. This CDR3 has 13 amino acids. CDR3: CSVERSGTDTQYF. The CDR3, as DNA: TGCAGCGTTGAAAGGTCAGGCACAGATACGCAGTATTTT.

The rearrangement links TRBV19 to TRBJ2-1; D uncertain. Between the trimmed V and J ends, which lost 0 bases and 4 bases, there was a span of 4 bases. The germline V gene has CDR1 LNHDA and CDR2 SQIVND (reference sequence). CDR3 size: 13 residues. The CDR3 DNA follows: TGTGCCAGTAGTATAGACGGTTACAATGAGCAGTTCTTC. Encoded protein: CASSIDGYNEQFF.

V gene TRBV7-9 combines with J gene TRBJ1-1; D might be TRBD1 (5 bases). The V end lost 2 bases, the J end lost 7 bases, and 11 bases lay between the germline ends. The CDR3 runs 13 residues. CDR1 SEHNR and CDR2 FQNEAQ come from the germline V gene (reference sequence). The DNA for the CDR3 is TGTGCCAGCAGCTTAAAAGGGGCGATTGAAGCTTTCTTT. Its protein is CASSLKGAIEAFF.